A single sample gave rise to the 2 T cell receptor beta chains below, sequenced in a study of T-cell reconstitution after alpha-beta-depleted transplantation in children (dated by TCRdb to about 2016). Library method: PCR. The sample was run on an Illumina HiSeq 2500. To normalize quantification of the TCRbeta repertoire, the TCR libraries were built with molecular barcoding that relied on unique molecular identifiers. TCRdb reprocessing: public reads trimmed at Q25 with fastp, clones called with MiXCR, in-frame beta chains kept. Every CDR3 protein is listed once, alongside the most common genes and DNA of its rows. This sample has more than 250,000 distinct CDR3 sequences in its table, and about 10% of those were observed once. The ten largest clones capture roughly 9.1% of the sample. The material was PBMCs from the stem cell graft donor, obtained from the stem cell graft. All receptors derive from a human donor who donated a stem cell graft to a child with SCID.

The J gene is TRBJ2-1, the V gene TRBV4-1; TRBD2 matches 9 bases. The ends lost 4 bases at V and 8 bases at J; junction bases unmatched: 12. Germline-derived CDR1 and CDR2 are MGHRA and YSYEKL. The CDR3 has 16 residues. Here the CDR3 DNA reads TGCGCCAGCAGCCCGGCCCGCGGGGGGGCTCAGGATGAGCAGTTCTTC. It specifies CASSPARGGAQDEQFF.

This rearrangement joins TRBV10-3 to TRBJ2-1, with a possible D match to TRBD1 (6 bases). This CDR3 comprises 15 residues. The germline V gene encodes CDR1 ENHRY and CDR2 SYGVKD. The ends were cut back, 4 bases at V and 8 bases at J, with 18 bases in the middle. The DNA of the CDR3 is TGTGCCATCAGTGGGGGAGACAGGTCCTCCGATGAGCAGTTCTTC. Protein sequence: CAISGGDRSSDEQFF.